This T cell receptor beta chain was profiled in a study of shared clonotypes between healthy human individuals. Findings and limits, study-wide: Memory subsets generally showed smaller estimated richness than naive subsets did. Clonotypes shared by all four sorted-subset donors had higher generation probabilities than non-shared clonotypes. Several donors had roughly 5.2% of their naive CD4 clonotypes in common.

Naive CD8 cells were CD45RO-negative, positively selected for CCR7, excluding terminally differentiated effector memory CD45RA+ cells. All participating donors were Caucasian adults from Nashville, Tennessee. The repertoire was sequenced with immunoSEQ multiplex PCR; TCRdb's copy has only in-frame clones and lacks some. The table shows some 740,000 clones, with roughly 92% occurring only once. V lost 2 bases, J lost 8 bases, and 6 bases stayed unmatched. This CDR3 has 15 residues. Germline V CDR1 and CDR2: SEHNR, FQNEAQ (reference sequence). Turning to this clone: The target antigen is unknown.

The sequence was obtained from a young man in good health. The sample taken for sequencing was naive CD8+ T cells sorted from blood. The chain has TRBV7-9 and TRBJ2-1, with TRBD2 matching 10 bases. The CDR3 here is CASSLRLAGIDEQFF. CDR3 nucleotides: TGTGCCAGCAGCTTAAGACTAGCGGGTATCGATGAGCAGTTCTTC.